This T cell receptor (beta chain) came from a study of T cell responses to AZD1222 COVID-19 vaccine. Study conclusions and caveats: Every sample of the repertoires postdated the peak T cell response. Clonal diversity was possibly underestimated, and white British individuals and females predominated among donors.

Repertoires were generated with immunoSEQ multiplex PCR, while TCRdb's copy carries only in-frame clones and drops some. The profile covers approximately 140,000 clones, with about 90% appearing a single time and roughly 10% taken by the ten largest. Of note for this clone: What it binds is unknown.

Trimming took 1 base from V and 7 from J, leaving 24 bases between them. Germline V lookup: CDR1 SGDLS, CDR2 YYNGEE. The CDR3 has 18 residues. The chain has TRBV9 and TRBJ2-1; D is possibly TRBD2 (6 bases). The receptor's source is an adult who received the AZD1222 COVID-19 vaccine. Sequences were derived from peripheral blood, sampled 28 days after the second AZD1222 dose. This CDR3 is CASSVKESGDLARNEQFF. The CDR3 DNA reads as TGTGCCAGCAGCGTAAAGGAGTCGGGGGACCTCGCTCGGAATGAGCAGTTCTTC. Full variable domain (remainder filled in from reference TRBV9 and TRBJ2-1): DSGVTQTPKHLITATGQRVTLRCSPRSGDLSVYWYQQSLDQGLQFLIQYYNGEERAKGNILERFSAQQFPDLHSELNLSSLELGDSALYFCASSVKESGDLARNEQFFGPGTRLTVL.